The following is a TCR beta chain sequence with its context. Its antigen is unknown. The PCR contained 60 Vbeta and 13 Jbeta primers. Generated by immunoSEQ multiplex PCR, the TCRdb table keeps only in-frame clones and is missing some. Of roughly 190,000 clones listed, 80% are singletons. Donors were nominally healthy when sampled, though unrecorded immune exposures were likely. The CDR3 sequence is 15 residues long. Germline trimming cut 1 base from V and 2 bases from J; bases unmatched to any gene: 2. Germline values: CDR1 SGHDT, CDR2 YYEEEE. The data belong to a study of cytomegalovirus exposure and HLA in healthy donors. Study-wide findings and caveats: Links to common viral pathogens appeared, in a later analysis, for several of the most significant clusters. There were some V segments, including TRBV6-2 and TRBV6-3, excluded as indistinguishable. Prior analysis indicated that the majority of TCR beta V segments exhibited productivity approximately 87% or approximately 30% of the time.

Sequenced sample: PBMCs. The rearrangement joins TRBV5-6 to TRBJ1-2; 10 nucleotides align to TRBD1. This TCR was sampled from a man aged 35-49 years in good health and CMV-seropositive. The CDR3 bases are TGTGCCAGCAGCTTGAGACAGGGGGCGAACTATGGCTACACCTTC. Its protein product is CASSLRQGANYGYTF.